Listed below are T cell receptor beta chains from one sample, sequenced in a study of cytomegalovirus exposure and HLA in healthy donors. Repertoires were generated with immunoSEQ multiplex PCR, while TCRdb's copy carries only in-frame clones and drops some. The sample has 99,000 or so clones; under 80% are singletons. Sequencing input: PBMCs. The receptors come from a woman between 40 and 50 years old in good health and CMV-seropositive. Both conserved end residues are part of each CDR3. A D gene is named only where the DNA matches it firmly. Expanded clones get a size class; other rows say once, few or many, or leave the size out.

D,size,J,V,DNA,CDR3
.,.,TRBJ2-3,TRBV7-9,TGTGCCAGCAGCTTGCTGCGGGGAGGAAGGGATGATACGCAGTATTTT,CASSLLRGGRDDTQYF
TRBD1,once,TRBJ2-7,TRBV18,TGTGCCAGCTCACCGGGACAGGGCCCCTACGAGCAGTACTTC,CASSPGQGPYEQYF
TRBD2,.,TRBJ2-3,TRBV19,TGTGCCAGCCAACTAGCGGGGGGAGCAGATACGCAGTATTTT,CASQLAGGADTQYF
.,once,TRBJ1-2,TRBV4-1,TGCGCCAGCAGCCAACAGGGGTGGAGCTATGGCTACACCTTC,CASSQQGWSYGYTF
.,few,TRBJ2-5,TRBV18,TGTGCCAGCTCGTGGACAAATCAAGAGACCCAGTACTTC,CASSWTNQETQYF
TRBD1,.,TRBJ2-2,TRBV7-9,TGTGCCAGCAGCTTAAGGGGGCCCAGCGCCGGGGAGCTGTTTTTT,CASSLRGPSAGELFF
TRBD1,.,TRBJ1-2,TRBV27,TGTGCCAGCAATTCGGGACAGGGGATCTATGGCTACACCTTC,CASNSGQGIYGYTF
.,.,TRBJ1-5,TRBV4-2,TGTGCCAGCAGTCCCGGACAGTTTCGGGCTAGTTGGAATCAGCCCCAGCATTTT,CASSPGQFRASWNQPQHF
.,.,TRBJ1-2,TRBV19,TGTGCCAGTAGTATATTCGACAGTCTCTATGGCTACACCTTC,CASSIFDSLYGYTF
.,.,TRBJ2-5,TRBV4-3,TGCGCCAGCAGCCAATCGAGGGGGGAGACCCAGTACTTC,CASSQSRGETQYF